This T cell receptor (beta chain) is from a study of cytomegalovirus exposure and HLA in healthy donors. In the study overall: Findings of an earlier analysis included more than 90 million unique TCR beta sequences from some 180 million T cells. Study-level results: In a later analysis, at a false discovery rate of 0.05, about 16,000 TCR beta sequences matched HLA alleles.

At the time of sampling, donors were nominally healthy, though unrecorded immune exposures were likely. Trimming left V 2 bases short and J 5 bases short, with 7 bases between. CDR1 and CDR2 (germline): SGHDT, YYEEEE. This CDR3 has 12 residues. The PCR was carried out with 60 Vbeta primers and 13 Jbeta primers. Clones were read by immunoSEQ multiplex PCR, and TCRdb kept only the in-frame ones, dropping some. The table includes about 190,000 clones, more than 75% detected once. This clone was counted a single time. The antigen is not known. This receptor was obtained from a woman aged 18-35 years in good health and CMV-seronegative. The chain links TRBV5-6 to TRBJ2-5, with D possibly TRBD1 on 6 matching bases. Material for sequencing was PBMCs. For the CDR3, the DNA is TGTGCCAGCAGCTTCACAGGGGAGACCCAGTACTTC. Protein product: CASSFTGETQYF.